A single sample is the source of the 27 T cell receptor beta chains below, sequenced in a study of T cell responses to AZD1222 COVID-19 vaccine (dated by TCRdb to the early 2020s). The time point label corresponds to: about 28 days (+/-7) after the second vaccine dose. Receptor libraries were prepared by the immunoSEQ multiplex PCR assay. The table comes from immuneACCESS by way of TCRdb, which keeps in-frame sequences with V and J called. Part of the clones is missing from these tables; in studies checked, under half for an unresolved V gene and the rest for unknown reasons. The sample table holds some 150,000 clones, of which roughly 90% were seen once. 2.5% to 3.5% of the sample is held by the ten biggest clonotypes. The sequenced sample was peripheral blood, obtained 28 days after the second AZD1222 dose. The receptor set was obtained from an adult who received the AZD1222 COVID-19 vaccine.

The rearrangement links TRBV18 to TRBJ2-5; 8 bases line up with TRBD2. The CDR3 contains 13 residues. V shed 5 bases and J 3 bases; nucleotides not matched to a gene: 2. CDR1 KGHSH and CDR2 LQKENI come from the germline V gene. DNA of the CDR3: TGTGCCAGCTCAGGAGCGGGAGAAGAGACCCAGTACTTC. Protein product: CASSGAGEETQYF.

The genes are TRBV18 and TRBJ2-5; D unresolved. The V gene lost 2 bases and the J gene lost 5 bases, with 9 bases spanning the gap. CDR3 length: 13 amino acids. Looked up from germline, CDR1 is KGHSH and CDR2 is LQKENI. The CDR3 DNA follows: TGTGCCAGCTCACCAGATAAAGGGGAGACCCAGTACTTC. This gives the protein CASSPDKGETQYF.

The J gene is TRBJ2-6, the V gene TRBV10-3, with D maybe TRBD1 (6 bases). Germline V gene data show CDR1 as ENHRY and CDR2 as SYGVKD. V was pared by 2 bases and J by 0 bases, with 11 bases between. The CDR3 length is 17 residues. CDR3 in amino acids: CAISEGQFFSGANVLTF. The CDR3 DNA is TGTGCCATCAGTGAGGGACAGTTTTTCTCTGGGGCCAACGTCCTGACTTTC.

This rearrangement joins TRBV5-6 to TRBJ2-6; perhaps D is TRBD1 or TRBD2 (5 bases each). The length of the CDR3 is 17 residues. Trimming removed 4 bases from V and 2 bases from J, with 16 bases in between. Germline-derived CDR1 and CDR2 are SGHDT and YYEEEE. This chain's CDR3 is CASSPFEGQAGANVLTF. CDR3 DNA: TGTGCCAGCAGCCCATTCGAGGGGCAAGCTGGGGCCAACGTCCTGACTTTC. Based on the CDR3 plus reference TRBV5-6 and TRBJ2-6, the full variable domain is DAGVTQSPTHLIKTRGQQVTLRCSPKSGHDTVSWYQQALGQGPQFIFQYYEEEERQRGNFPDRFSGHQFPNYSSELNVNALLLGDSALYLCASSPFEGQAGANVLTFGAGSRLTVL.

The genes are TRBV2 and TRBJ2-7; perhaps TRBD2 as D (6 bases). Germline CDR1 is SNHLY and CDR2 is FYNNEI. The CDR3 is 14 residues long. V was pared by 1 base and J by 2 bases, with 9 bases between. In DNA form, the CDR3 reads TGTGCCAGCAGTGAAGGCGGGGATCCCTACGAGCAGTACTTC. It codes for CASSEGGDPYEQYF. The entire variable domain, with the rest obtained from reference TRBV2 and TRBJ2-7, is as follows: EPEVTQTPSHQVTQMGQEVILRCVPISNHLYFYWYRQILGQKVEFLVSFYNNEISEKSEIFDDQFSVERPDGSNFTLKIRSTKLEDSAMYFCASSEGGDPYEQYFGPGTRLTVT.

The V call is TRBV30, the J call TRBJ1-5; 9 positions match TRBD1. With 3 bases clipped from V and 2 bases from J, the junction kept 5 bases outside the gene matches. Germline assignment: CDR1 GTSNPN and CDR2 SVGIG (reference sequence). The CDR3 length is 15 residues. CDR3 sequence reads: CAWSAGQGGNQPQHF. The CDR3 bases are TGTGCCTGGAGCGCGGGACAGGGCGGCAATCAGCCCCAGCATTTT.

The CDR3 nucleotides are TGTGCCATCAGTGAGTCCGAGTTAAGCTACGAGCAGTACTTC. Protein sequence: CAISESELSYEQYF. The chain uses TRBV10-3 and TRBJ2-7, with D unclear. Trimming took 0 bases from V and 3 from J, leaving 9 bases between them. The CDR3 consists of 14 residues. Germline CDR1 ENHRY, CDR2 SYGVKD.

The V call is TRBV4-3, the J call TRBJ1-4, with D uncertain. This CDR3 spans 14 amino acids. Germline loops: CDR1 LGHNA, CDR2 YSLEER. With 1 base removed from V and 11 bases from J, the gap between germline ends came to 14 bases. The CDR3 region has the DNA TGCGCCAGCAGCCAAGGGGTCGCTGGGGAGAAACTGTTTTTT. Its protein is CASSQGVAGEKLFF.

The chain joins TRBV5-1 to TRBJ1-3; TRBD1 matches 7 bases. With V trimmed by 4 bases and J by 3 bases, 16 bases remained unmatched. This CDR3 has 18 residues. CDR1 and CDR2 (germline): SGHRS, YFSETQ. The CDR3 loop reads CASSPFPGGVRGGNTIYF. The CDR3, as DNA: TGCGCCAGCAGCCCCTTTCCAGGGGGTGTTCGAGGTGGAAACACCATATATTTT.

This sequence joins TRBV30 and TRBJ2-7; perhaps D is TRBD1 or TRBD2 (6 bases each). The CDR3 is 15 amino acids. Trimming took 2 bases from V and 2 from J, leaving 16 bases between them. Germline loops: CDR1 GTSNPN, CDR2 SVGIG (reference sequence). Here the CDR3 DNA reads TGTGCCTGGAGTCACGGGGGCTCGAACACCTACGAGCAGTACTTC. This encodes CAWSHGGSNTYEQYF.

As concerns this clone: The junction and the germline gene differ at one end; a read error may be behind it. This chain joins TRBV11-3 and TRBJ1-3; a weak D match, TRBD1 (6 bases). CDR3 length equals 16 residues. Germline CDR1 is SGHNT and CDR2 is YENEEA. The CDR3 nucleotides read TGTGCCAGCAGTTTAGGGGGACTGCGCTCTGGAAACACCATATATTTT. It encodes CASSLGGLRSGNTIYF. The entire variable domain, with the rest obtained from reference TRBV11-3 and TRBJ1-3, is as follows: EAGVVQSPRYKIIEKKQPVAFWCNPISGHNTLYWYLQNLGQGPELLIRYENEEAVDDSQLPKDRFSAERLKGVDSTLKIQPAELGDSAVYLCASSLGGLRSGNTIYFGEGSWLTVV.

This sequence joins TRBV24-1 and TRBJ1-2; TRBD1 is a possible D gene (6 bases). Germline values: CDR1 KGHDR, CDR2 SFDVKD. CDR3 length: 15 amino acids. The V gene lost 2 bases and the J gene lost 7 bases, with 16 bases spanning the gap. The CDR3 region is CATSDSSQGITGYTF. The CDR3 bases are TGTGCCACCAGTGATTCTTCACAGGGTATCACTGGCTACACCTTC.

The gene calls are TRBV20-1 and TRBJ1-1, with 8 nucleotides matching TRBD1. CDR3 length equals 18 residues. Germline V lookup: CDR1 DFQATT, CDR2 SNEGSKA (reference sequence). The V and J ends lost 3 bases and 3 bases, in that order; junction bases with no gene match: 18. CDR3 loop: CSASRGQVNLPWDTEAFF. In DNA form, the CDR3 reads TGCAGTGCTAGTCGGGGACAGGTTAATCTCCCGTGGGACACTGAAGCTTTCTTT.

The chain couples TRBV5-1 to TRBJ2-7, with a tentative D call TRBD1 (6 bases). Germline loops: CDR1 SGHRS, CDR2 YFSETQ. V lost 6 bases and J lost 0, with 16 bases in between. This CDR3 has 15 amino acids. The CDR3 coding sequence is TGCGCCAGCACCCTACAGGGCCCGAGCTCCTACGAGCAGTACTTC. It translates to CASTLQGPSSYEQYF.

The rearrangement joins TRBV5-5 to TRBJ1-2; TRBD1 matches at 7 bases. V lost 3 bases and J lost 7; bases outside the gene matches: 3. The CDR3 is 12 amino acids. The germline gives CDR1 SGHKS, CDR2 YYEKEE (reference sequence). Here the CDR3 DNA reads TGTGCCAGCAGCTCACAGGGGCTTGGCTACACCTTC. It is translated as CASSSQGLGYTF. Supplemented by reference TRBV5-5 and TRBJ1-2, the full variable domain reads DAGVTQSPTHLIKTRGQQVTLRCSPISGHKSVSWYQQVLGQGPQFIFQYYEKEERGRGNFPDRFSARQFPNYSSELNVNALLLGDSALYLCASSSQGLGYTFGSGTRLTVV.

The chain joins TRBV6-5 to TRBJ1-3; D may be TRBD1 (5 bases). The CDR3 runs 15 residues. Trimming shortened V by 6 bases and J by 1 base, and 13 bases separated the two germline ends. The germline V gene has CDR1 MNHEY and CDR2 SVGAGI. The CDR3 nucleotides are TGTGCCAGCAGCAACAACCAGGGTTCTGGAAACACCATATATTTT. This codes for CASSNNQGSGNTIYF.

In DNA, the CDR3 is TGTGCCAGTAGTGCGACAGGGTACCGCGGGGACACTGAAGCTTTCTTT. This gives the protein CASSATGYRGDTEAFF. This chain links TRBV19 with TRBJ1-1, with 7 nucleotides matching TRBD1. Trimming at V came to 5 bases and at J to 3 bases, leaving 12 bases not matched to a gene. Germline CDR1 is LNHDA and CDR2 is SQIVND (reference sequence). This CDR3 has 16 amino acids.

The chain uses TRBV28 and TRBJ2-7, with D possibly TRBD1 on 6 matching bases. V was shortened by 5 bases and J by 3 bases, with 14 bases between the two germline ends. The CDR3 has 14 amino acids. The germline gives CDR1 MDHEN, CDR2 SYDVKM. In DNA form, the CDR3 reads TGTGCCAGCAGTCCGTCGACAGGCCTCTACGAGCAGTACTTC. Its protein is CASSPSTGLYEQYF.

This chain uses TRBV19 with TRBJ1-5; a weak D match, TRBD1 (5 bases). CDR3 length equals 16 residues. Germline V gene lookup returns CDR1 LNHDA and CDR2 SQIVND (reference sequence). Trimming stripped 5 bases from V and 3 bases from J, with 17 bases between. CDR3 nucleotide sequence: TGTGCCAGTAGTGGTCCGGGACCACTCAACAATCAGCCCCAGCATTTT. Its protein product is CASSGPGPLNNQPQHF. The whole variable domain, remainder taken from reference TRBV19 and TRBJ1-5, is DGGITQSPKYLFRKEGQNVTLSCEQNLNHDAMYWYRQDPGQGLRLIYYSQIVNDFQKGDIAEGYSVSREKKESFPLTVTSAQKNPTAFYLCASSGPGPLNNQPQHFGDGTRLSIL.

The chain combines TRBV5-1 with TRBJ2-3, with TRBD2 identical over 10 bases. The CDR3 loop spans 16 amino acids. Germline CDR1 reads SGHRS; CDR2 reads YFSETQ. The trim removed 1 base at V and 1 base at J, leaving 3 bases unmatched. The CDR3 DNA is TGCGCCAGCAGCTTGCCCGGGACTAGCGGCACAGATACGCAGTATTTT. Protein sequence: CASSLPGTSGTDTQYF.

CDR3 loop: CASSFPGGRAHTIYF. The CDR3 bases are TGTGCCAGCAGCTTTCCAGGGGGCAGGGCGCACACCATATATTTT. The V call is TRBV7-9, the J call TRBJ1-3; TRBD1 agrees at 8 bases. The length of the CDR3 is 15 residues. V gave up 3 bases and J gave up 8 bases; unmatched junction bases: 9. Per the germline V gene, CDR1 is SEHNR and CDR2 is FQNEAQ (reference sequence).

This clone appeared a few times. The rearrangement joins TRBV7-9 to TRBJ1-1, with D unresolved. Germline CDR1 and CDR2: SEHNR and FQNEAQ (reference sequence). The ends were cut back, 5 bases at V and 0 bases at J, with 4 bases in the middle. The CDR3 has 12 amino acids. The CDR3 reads CASSPMNTEAFF. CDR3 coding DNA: TGTGCCAGCAGCCCGATGAACACTGAAGCTTTCTTT.

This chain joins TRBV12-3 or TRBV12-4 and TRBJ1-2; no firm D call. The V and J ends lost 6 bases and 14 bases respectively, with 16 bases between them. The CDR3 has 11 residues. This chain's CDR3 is CASSSLLVWTF. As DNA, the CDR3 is TGTGCCAGCAGCTCCCTGTTGGTCTGGACCTTC.

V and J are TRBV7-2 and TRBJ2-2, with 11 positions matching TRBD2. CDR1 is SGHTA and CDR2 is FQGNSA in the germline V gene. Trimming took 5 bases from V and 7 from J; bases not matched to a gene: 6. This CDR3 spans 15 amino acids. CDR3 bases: TGTGCCAGCAGCCCGAGACTAGCGGGGAGCGGGGAGCTGTTTTTT. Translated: CASSPRLAGSGELFF. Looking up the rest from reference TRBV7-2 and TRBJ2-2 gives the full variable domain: GAGVSQSPSNKVTEKGKDVELRCDPISGHTALYWYRQSLGQGLEFLIYFQGNSAPDKSGLPSDRFSAERTGGSVSTLTIQRTQQEDSAVYLCASSPRLAGSGELFFGEGSRLTVL.

This CDR3 is CASGTTGYEQYF. For the CDR3, the DNA is TGTGCCAGCGGAACCACTGGGTACGAGCAGTACTTC. This chain connects TRBV18 to TRBJ2-7; the D is unclear. CDR1 is KGHSH, CDR2 LQKENI, per germline. The CDR3 loop spans 12 amino acids. Trimming cost V 8 bases and J 4 bases, with 12 bases left between them.

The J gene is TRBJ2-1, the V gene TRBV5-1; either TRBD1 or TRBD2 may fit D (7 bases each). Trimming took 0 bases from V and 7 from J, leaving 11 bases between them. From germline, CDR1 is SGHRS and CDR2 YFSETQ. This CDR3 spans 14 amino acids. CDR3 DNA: TGCGCCAGCAGCTTGGTCCAGGGGGGGAATGAGCAGTTCTTC. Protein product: CASSLVQGGNEQFF.

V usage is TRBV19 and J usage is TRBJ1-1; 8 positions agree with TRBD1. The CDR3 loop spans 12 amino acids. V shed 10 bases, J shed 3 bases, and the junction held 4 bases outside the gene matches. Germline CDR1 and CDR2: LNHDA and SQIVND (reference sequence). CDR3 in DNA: TGTGCCACCAGGGGGCCGGACACTGAAGCTTTCTTT. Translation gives CATRGPDTEAFF.